This entry concerns a single TCR beta chain. The data belong to a study of control samples from healthy donors and cancer patients. Sequenced by immunoSEQ multiplex PCR; TCRdb stores in-frame clones only, minus some. The sample lists over 150,000 clones; approximately 94% were seen once. The receptor was isolated from a man aged 30 to 45 in good health. Sequences were obtained from blood.

The CDR3 region is CASRTRLYNEKLFF. The CDR3 nucleotides read TGTGCCAGCAGAACCAGGCTTTATAATGAAAAACTGTTTTTT. The genes are TRBV6-6 and TRBJ1-4; D is ambiguous. This CDR3 contains 14 residues. V was trimmed by 6 bases and J by 4 bases, leaving 12 bases between them. Germline CDR1 MNHNY, CDR2 SVGAGI (reference sequence).